Following are 10 T cell receptor beta chains from one sample sequenced in a study of T cell repertoires in cytomegalovirus infection. Antigens of these TCRs are unknown. A single record per CDR3 protein comes from TCRdb applying MiXCR to the reads. The table shows about 330,000 distinct CDR3 sequences, with about 32% occurring only once. The material sequenced was cultured PBMCs, taken from culture after CMV antigen stimulation. The receptor set was obtained from a human donor in good health (CMV status not recorded). Some clones in this sample may be carry-over from other donors' samples.

This clonotype has more than one count but fewer than ten. The V and J genes are TRBV7-6 and TRBJ1-1; D remains ambiguous. The CDR3 length is 14 residues. Germline V lookup: CDR1 SGHVS, CDR2 FNYEAQ. Trimming pared 1 base from V and 11 bases from J, leaving 17 bases between. The DNA for the CDR3 is TGTGCCAGCAGCTTAGGTCGAGAGTCTCTAGGGGCTTTCTTT. Residues: CASSLGRESLGAFF.

This clonotype was recorded at least ten times. The chain links TRBV4-1 to TRBJ1-4; 8 bases map to TRBD1. The germline CDR1 and CDR2 sequences are MGHRA and YSYEKL. This CDR3 is 14 amino acids long. V gave up 4 bases and J gave up 5 bases; unmatched junction bases: 3. The CDR3 reads CASSPDRDNEKLFF. The CDR3 DNA reads TGCGCCAGCAGCCCGGACAGGGACAATGAAAAACTGTTTTTT.

This clonotype was found a few times. In DNA form, the CDR3 reads TGCAGTGCTAGCCCTTATAGAACTAGCACAGATACGCAGTATTTT. As protein: CSASPYRTSTDTQYF. The rearrangement links TRBV20-1 to TRBJ2-3; D unresolved. The V end lost 3 bases, the J end lost 0 bases, and 13 bases lay between the germline ends. In germline, CDR1 is DFQATT, CDR2 SNEGSKA (reference sequence). The CDR3 has 15 amino acids.

The table lists this clonotype with a few counts. This chain uses TRBV7-9 with TRBJ1-1; TRBD1 is a possible D gene (5 bases). The CDR3 contains 12 residues. The V gene's germline CDR1 is SEHNR and CDR2 FQNEAQ (reference sequence). V was trimmed by 5 bases and J by 10 bases, leaving 14 bases between them. CDR3 sequence (DNA): TGTGCCAGCAGCCCACAAGGGGCTTCAGCTTTCTTT. Its translation: CASSPQGASAFF.

Only a few counts were recorded for this clonotype. Mismatch with germline at one junction end may stem from a read error. The gene calls are TRBV5-5 and TRBJ2-5, with 8 positions matching TRBD2. The CDR3 has 15 residues. Germline V gene lookup returns CDR1 SGHKS and CDR2 YYEKEE (reference sequence). CDR3 DNA sequence: TGTGCCAGCCGCTTGGACGGGAGGGGTGATGAGACCCAGTACTTC. Translation: CASRLDGRGDETQYF.

The chain combines TRBV19 with TRBJ2-1, with D maybe TRBD2 (6 bases). Germline V gene data show CDR1 as LNHDA and CDR2 as SQIVND (reference sequence). The CDR3 runs 14 residues. V lost 6 bases and J lost 5, with 14 bases in between. CDR3 coding DNA: TGTGCCAGTAGAAGGCGGGAACGGGACAATGAGCAGTTCTTC. Translation: CASRRRERDNEQFF.

This clonotype showed up many times. The rearrangement joins TRBV7-9 to TRBJ2-1; D not certain. Germline loops: CDR1 SEHNR, CDR2 FQNEAQ (reference sequence). This CDR3 spans 11 amino acids. V dropped 1 base and J dropped 8 bases, with 3 bases sitting between them. The CDR3 coding sequence is TGTGCCAGCAGCTTAGGTGATGAGCAGTTCTTC. Protein product: CASSLGDEQFF.

The rearrangement joins TRBV28 to TRBJ1-3; a possible D gene is TRBD1 (5 bases). CDR3 size: 14 residues. Trimming pared 2 bases from V and 6 bases from J, leaving 11 bases between. The germline V gene encodes CDR1 MDHEN and CDR2 SYDVKM. CDR3 sequence (DNA): TGTGCCAGCAGTTTAAGGGGACTGGCAAACACCATATATTTT. Protein product: CASSLRGLANTIYF.

This clonotype was observed a few times. The CDR3 DNA follows: TGTGCCAGTAGCCGCGGGGGAATACTAAACATTCAGTACTTC. Translated: CASSRGGILNIQYF. V is TRBV19 and J is TRBJ2-4; TRBD2 matches 7 bases. The CDR3 runs to 14 residues. Germline CDR1 and CDR2: LNHDA and SQIVND (reference sequence). The junction had 8 bases not matched to a gene; V was cut back by 6 bases and J by 6 bases.

Remarks on this clonotype: Being one base from a much bigger clone, this may be a read error. This sequence joins TRBV7-2 and TRBJ2-7; 7 nucleotides match TRBD1. Germline V gives CDR1 SGHTA, CDR2 FQGNSA. This CDR3 has 14 residues. The CDR3 DNA reads as TGTGCCAGCAGCAAACCGGGACAGAGCTACGGGCAGTACTTC. Translation: CASSKPGQSYGQYF. Filled out from reference TRBV7-2 and TRBJ2-7, the complete variable domain reads GAGVSQSPSNKVTEKGKDVELRCDPISGHTALYWYRQSLGQGLEFLIYFQGNSAPDKSGLPSDRFSAERTGGSVSTLTIQRTQQEDSAVYLCASSKPGQSYGQYFGPGTRLTVT.